A selection of T cell receptor beta chains follows, all from one sample in a study of shared clonotypes between healthy human individuals. The table came from immunoSEQ multiplex PCR; TCRdb's copy has only in-frame clones and leaves some out. The sample holds approximately 2.4 million clones, nearly 97% seen once. Sequenced: naive CD4+ T cells sorted from blood. These receptors were collected from a man aged 18 to 29 in good health. CDR3s include the opening cysteine and the closing phenylalanine or tryptophan. A D gene is named only where the DNA matches it firmly. Clone sizes are given selectively: once, few, many, or a class where the clone is expanded.

TGCGCCAGCAGCCTAGGAAGCGGGGGGGCTTCCTACGAGCAGTACTTC	CASSLGSGGASYEQYF	TRBJ2-7	TRBD2	TRBV5-1	.
TGTGCCAGCTCACCAGTGTCAGATAACTATGGCTACACCTTC	CASSPVSDNYGYTF	TRBJ1-2	.	TRBV18	.
TGTGCCAGCACCCCCTTTGGACTATCTGGAAACACCATATATTTT	CASTPFGLSGNTIYF	TRBJ1-3	.	TRBV6-6	.
TGTGCCACCAGCAGAGATGTCCAGCCTAGCTCTGGAAACACCATATATTTT	CATSRDVQPSSGNTIYF	TRBJ1-3	.	TRBV15	.
TGTGCCAGCAGCTCGCCGGGACAGATTCTCTTC	CASSSPGQILF	TRBJ1-2	TRBD1	TRBV5-6	once
TGCGCCAGGGGAGAATGGCCCCTCCACTTT	CARGEWPLHF	TRBJ1-6	.	TRBV23-1	.
TGCGCCAGCAGCGTTACTGGACAGTATAATAATTCACCCCTCCACTTT	CASSVTGQYNNSPLHF	TRBJ1-6	.	TRBV10-2	.
TGTGCCAGCAGCTACACAGGGGGGGGAGGGACCCAGTACTTC	CASSYTGGGGTQYF	TRBJ2-5	.	TRBV11-2	.
TGTGCCAGCAGCCTAACCCTAGCGGGTGGAGGAGATACGCAGTATTTT	CASSLTLAGGGDTQYF	TRBJ2-3	TRBD2	TRBV27	.
TGTGCCAGCAGTGGCGGGGGCACAGATACGCAGTATTTT	CASSGGGTDTQYF	TRBJ2-3	.	TRBV2	few
TGCAGCGTCAGAGGGGGCGGTAGGGAGCAGTACTTC	CSVRGGGREQYF	TRBJ2-7	TRBD1	TRBV29-1	.
TGCGCCAGCAGCCCTAGCGGGGGGAACACCGGGGAGCTGTTTTTT	CASSPSGGNTGELFF	TRBJ2-2	TRBD2	TRBV10-1	.
TGTGCCAGCAGTTTTGCGAGAGACAGGGGAGGTGAAAAACTGTTTTTT	CASSFARDRGGEKLFF	TRBJ1-4	TRBD1	TRBV27	.
TGTGCCAGCAGCTCGGCGGGACTAGCGGGGGTCAACGAGCAGTACTTC	CASSSAGLAGVNEQYF	TRBJ2-7	TRBD2	TRBV7-3	.
TGTGCCAGCAGTTCTCTCGAGCTGGGTGGCTACACCTTC	CASSSLELGGYTF	TRBJ1-2	.	TRBV27	.
TGCGCCAGCAGCTTGCAGGGTCGGGATTCACCCCTCCACTTT	CASSLQGRDSPLHF	TRBJ1-6	.	TRBV5-1	.
TGTGCCAGCAGAGCCGGGCTTGGGGGTGCCTACGAGCAGTACTTC	CASRAGLGGAYEQYF	TRBJ2-7	.	TRBV25-1	few
TGTGCCAGCAGTACCTTAGGGACAGGGGTATACGAGCAGTACTTC	CASSTLGTGVYEQYF	TRBJ2-7	TRBD1	TRBV6-1	.
TGTGCCAGCAGCTCTGGACAGGGGTTATTTCAGGCCGGGGAGCTGTTTTTT	CASSSGQGLFQAGELFF	TRBJ2-2	TRBD1	TRBV9	.
TGCGCCAGCAGCCCCGGACAGGGGGCCCACGAGCAGTACTTC	CASSPGQGAHEQYF	TRBJ2-7	TRBD1	TRBV10-1	once
TGTGCCAGCAGCGCCTCGACAGGGATGGGAGGGTACGAGCAGTACTTC	CASSASTGMGGYEQYF	TRBJ2-7	.	TRBV9	.
TGTGCCAGCAGTGAAGCTGGACAAAGCTCTGGAAACACCATATATTTT	CASSEAGQSSGNTIYF	TRBJ1-3	.	TRBV6-1	.
TGCGCCAGCAGCTCACAGGGAGTCGACGCAGATACGCAGTATTTT	CASSSQGVDADTQYF	TRBJ2-3	.	TRBV5-1	.
TGTGCCAGTAGCCGCCTGGCTAGCGGGGCGAAAGAGACCCAGTACTTC	CASSRLASGAKETQYF	TRBJ2-5	TRBD2	TRBV2	.
TGTGCCAGCAGCACCGGGACTAGCGGGGCAATCAATGAGCAGTTCTTC	CASSTGTSGAINEQFF	TRBJ2-1	TRBD2	TRBV5-4	.
TGTGCCAGCAGTGGCGGGAATAATCAGCCCCAGCATTTT	CASSGGNNQPQHF	TRBJ1-5	.	TRBV6-1	.
TGTGCCAGCAGTTCCCTGGGAGGCACTAATGAAAAACTGTTTTTT	CASSSLGGTNEKLFF	TRBJ1-4	.	TRBV27	.
TGTGCCAGCACCCATGCGGGCTACGAGCAGTACTTC	CASTHAGYEQYF	TRBJ2-7	.	TRBV6-1	.
TGTGCCAGCAGCTTAGAACAGGGGCGGTCACCCCTCCACTTT	CASSLEQGRSPLHF	TRBJ1-6	TRBD1	TRBV7-9	.
TGTGCCAGTAGATTCCAGCGGGGTGGGGGATACAATGAGCAGTTCTTC	CASRFQRGGGYNEQFF	TRBJ2-1	TRBD2	TRBV19	.
TGTGCCAGCAGTTACTCGAAGGCAGCCACCTACGAGCAGTACTTC	CASSYSKAATYEQYF	TRBJ2-7	.	TRBV6-5	.
TGTGCTAGCAGCCCCCTTGGACGGTGGGAAGGGGAGACCCAGTACTTC	CASSPLGRWEGETQYF	TRBJ2-5	.	TRBV7-7	.
TGTGCCAGCACCCGCGGGAGGGGGCCTGGGGCCAACGTCCTGACTTTC	CASTRGRGPGANVLTF	TRBJ2-6	TRBD2	TRBV28	.
TGTGCCATCAGTGAGTCCCCGGCAGCGAACACTGAAGCTTTCTTT	CAISESPAANTEAFF	TRBJ1-1	.	TRBV10-3	.
TGTGCCAGCTCACCACCGACAGATTTTGCTGAAGCTTTCTTT	CASSPPTDFAEAFF	TRBJ1-1	.	TRBV18	.
TGTGCCAGCAGCCTCCCGGGTTGGCCAGATACGCAGTATTTT	CASSLPGWPDTQYF	TRBJ2-3	.	TRBV6-5	.
TGTGCCAGCAGCACTGGTAATAGGGGCCGCTCCTACAATGAGCAGTTCTTC	CASSTGNRGRSYNEQFF	TRBJ2-1	.	TRBV5-4	.
TGTGCCAGCTCCCCACAGGGCGGGGGCACAGATACGCAGTATTTT	CASSPQGGGTDTQYF	TRBJ2-3	.	TRBV18	.
TGTGCCAGCAGTTCGGGGCAGACTAAAGCTGAAGCTTTCTTT	CASSSGQTKAEAFF	TRBJ1-1	.	TRBV28	.
TGTGCCAGCAACGACCCGGGACAGGGGACTTCACCCCTCCACTTT	CASNDPGQGTSPLHF	TRBJ1-6	TRBD1	TRBV6-5	.
TGTGCCAGCAGCCTGGGACAGGGGAACACTGAAGCTTTCTTT	CASSLGQGNTEAFF	TRBJ1-1	TRBD1	TRBV7-8	.
TGTGCCAGCAGGCATCTGGACCGGGATAATGAAAAACTGTTTTTT	CASRHLDRDNEKLFF	TRBJ1-4	.	TRBV28	.
TGTGCCAGCAGACTAGCGGGAGGGCAAGAGCAGTACTTC	CASRLAGGQEQYF	TRBJ2-7	TRBD2	TRBV14	.
TGTGCCAGCTCACCACCGCCCCCAGCCGAGCAGTACTTC	CASSPPPPAEQYF	TRBJ2-7	.	TRBV18	.
TGTGCCAGCAGCCGACAGGAGTTCACTGAAGCTTTCTTT	CASSRQEFTEAFF	TRBJ1-1	.	TRBV25-1	.
TGTGCCAGCAGCGTAGTCGCTAGCGGAGCAGATACGCAGTATTTT	CASSVVASGADTQYF	TRBJ2-3	TRBD2	TRBV9	.
TGTGCCAGTAGTATAAGAGACACTAATGAAAAACTGTTTTTT	CASSIRDTNEKLFF	TRBJ1-4	.	TRBV19	.
TGTGCCAGCAGCCCTGAAATTGGTCAGCCCCAGCATTTT	CASSPEIGQPQHF	TRBJ1-5	.	TRBV11-2	.
TGTGCCAGCTCCCAGAACACTGAAGCTTTCTTT	CASSQNTEAFF	TRBJ1-1	.	TRBV18	few
TGCGCCAGCAGTGATTATGGTAGTCTGAGCACAGATACGCAGTATTTT	CASSDYGSLSTDTQYF	TRBJ2-3	.	TRBV10-1	.
TGTGCCATCAGTGAGCTAGGGACAATGAACACTGAAGCTTTCTTT	CAISELGTMNTEAFF	TRBJ1-1	.	TRBV10-3	.
TGTGCCAGCAGTGCCGGGACAGGGCCCTCTTGGGAGCAGTACTTC	CASSAGTGPSWEQYF	TRBJ2-7	TRBD1	TRBV6-1	.
TGTGCCAGCACCCTTGACAGACGAAACACCGGGGAGCTGTTTTTT	CASTLDRRNTGELFF	TRBJ2-2	.	TRBV6-1	.
TGTGCTAGTGGTTTGGTATTACCGTCGGTGAGGAGCGTCTACGAGCAGTACTTC	CASGLVLPSVRSVYEQYF	TRBJ2-7	.	TRBV12-5	once
TGTGCCAGCAGCCTACAGGGAACCACCCCTGACGAGCAGTACTTC	CASSLQGTTPDEQYF	TRBJ2-7	.	TRBV7-3	.